This passage covers 23 T cell receptor beta chains from one sample sequenced in a study of technical replicates of blood from a handful of donors. Data came from immunoSEQ multiplex PCR; TCRdb stores just in-frame clones and leaves some out. The sample holds just over 70,000 clones, over 85% seen once. Sequenced: T cells isolated from PBMCs. The receptors here all came from a human donor in good health.

In its sample, this clone was seen once. The rearrangement joins TRBV6-5 to TRBJ1-5; 12 bases line up with TRBD1. The CDR3 runs to 14 residues. The V segment lost 7 bases and the J segment 6 bases; nucleotides outside the gene matches: 4. Germline CDR1 and CDR2: MNHEY and SVGAGI. The CDR3 sequence is CASTEGQGAQPQHF. In nucleotides, the CDR3 is TGTGCCAGCACTGAGGGACAGGGGGCTCAGCCCCAGCATTTT.

The chain carries TRBV9 and TRBJ2-7; TRBD1 matches 11 bases. Germline CDR1 SGDLS, CDR2 YYNGEE. The CDR3 sequence is 15 residues long. V dropped 3 bases and J dropped 4; count of bases not matched to a gene: 6. Written as DNA, the CDR3 is TGTGCCAGCAGCGAGGGACAGGGGGAGTTATACGAGCAGTACTTC. Protein sequence: CASSEGQGELYEQYF.

CDR3 DNA: TGCGCCAGCAGCCAAGAGGGGCAGGCCTTAAGGCAGCCCCAGCATTTT. Its protein product is CASSQEGQALRQPQHF. The rearrangement links TRBV4-1 to TRBJ1-5, with D possibly being TRBD1 (5 bases). The CDR3 sequence is 16 residues long. V was shortened by 0 bases and J by 7 bases, with 16 bases between the two germline ends. The germline V gene encodes CDR1 MGHRA and CDR2 YSYEKL.

This sequence joins TRBV6-1 and TRBJ2-7; 9 bases agree with TRBD1. V shed 2 bases and J 3 bases; nucleotides not matched to a gene: 8. The germline V gene has CDR1 MNHNS and CDR2 SASEGT. This CDR3 is built from 16 residues. CDR3 sequence: CASSEPPGTGSYEQYF. The CDR3 DNA reads TGTGCCAGCAGTGAACCCCCCGGGACAGGGAGCTACGAGCAGTACTTC.

The chain carries TRBV5-6 and TRBJ1-2; TRBD1 matches at 8 bases. V gave up 3 bases and J gave up 4 bases; unmatched junction bases: 5. Germline assignment: CDR1 SGHDT and CDR2 YYEEEE. The CDR3 sequence is 14 residues long. CDR3 loop: CASSSQGVTYGYTF. DNA for the CDR3: TGTGCCAGCAGCTCACAGGGGGTTACCTATGGCTACACCTTC.

This chain links TRBV10-3 with TRBJ2-5; a weak D match, TRBD1 (5 bases). This CDR3 has 13 residues. The V gene's germline CDR1 is ENHRY and CDR2 SYGVKD. With 7 bases removed from V and 5 bases from J, the gap between germline ends came to 14 bases. CDR3 protein: CAIMRSGQETQYF. The CDR3 bases are TGTGCCATCATGAGGTCAGGGCAGGAGACCCAGTACTTC.

The V and J genes are TRBV11-2 and TRBJ2-3; D might be TRBD2 (5 bases). Trimming removed 3 bases from V and 2 bases from J, with 9 bases in between. Looked up from germline, CDR1 is SGHAT and CDR2 is FQNNGV. The CDR3 contains 14 residues. CDR3 sequence reads: CASSFQRHTDTQYF. CDR3 bases: TGTGCCAGCAGCTTTCAGCGGCACACAGATACGCAGTATTTT.

The chain has TRBV4-1 and TRBJ2-4; D perhaps matches TRBD2 (6 bases). Germline loops: CDR1 MGHRA, CDR2 YSYEKL. This CDR3 has 12 residues. V lost 3 bases to trimming and J lost 6 bases, with 6 bases between them. In nucleotides, the CDR3 is TGCGCCAGCAGCCAGGGGGGAAACATTCAGTACTTC. The encoded protein is CASSQGGNIQYF.

This chain uses TRBV5-4 with TRBJ2-2, with 8 bases matching TRBD1. The CDR3 runs 15 residues. Trimming at V came to 3 bases and at J to 5 bases, leaving 6 bases not matched to a gene. Germline CDR1 reads SGHNT; CDR2 reads YYREEE (reference sequence). CDR3 in DNA: TGTGCCAGCAGCTCGAGGACAGGGAGGACCGGGGAGCTGTTTTTT. This sequence encodes CASSSRTGRTGELFF.

The chain combines TRBV10-2 with TRBJ2-1, with a weak D call TRBD2 (5 bases). The V gene lost 7 bases and the J gene lost 0 bases, with 22 bases spanning the gap. Germline CDR1 reads WSHSY; CDR2 reads SAAADI. The CDR3 loop spans 18 amino acids. The CDR3 DNA is TGCGCCAGCACCCTCACGGGGTTTTACGAAAGCTCCTACAATGAGCAGTTCTTC. It yields the protein CASTLTGFYESSYNEQFF.

The chain recombines TRBV6-5 with TRBJ2-7; 7 bases match TRBD1. The CDR3 loop spans 13 amino acids. V dropped 9 bases and J dropped 3; count of bases not matched to a gene: 8. Germline V gives CDR1 MNHEY, CDR2 SVGAGI. The CDR3 DNA sequence: TGTGCCAGTTCCGGGACAGCCAACTACGAGCAGTACTTC. It is translated as CASSGTANYEQYF.

V gene TRBV28 combines with J gene TRBJ2-1, with D possibly being TRBD2 (5 bases). Germline V gene data show CDR1 as MDHEN and CDR2 as SYDVKM. V lost 6 bases, J lost 5 bases, and 11 bases lay in between. The CDR3 is made up of 13 amino acids. The CDR3 DNA follows: TGTGCCAGCAGAACTAGTTATGACAATGAGCAGTTCTTC. It yields the protein CASRTSYDNEQFF.

This clone came up once. The J gene is TRBJ2-3, the V gene TRBV7-3; TRBD2 matches 8 bases. The CDR3 has 15 amino acids. The V segment lost 6 bases and the J segment 6 bases; nucleotides outside the gene matches: 11. In germline, CDR1 is SGHTA, CDR2 FQGTGA. The CDR3: CASSYLAGYSDTQYF. The CDR3 bases are TGTGCCAGCAGTTACTTAGCGGGATACTCGGATACGCAGTATTTT.

This clone was found a few times. In nucleotides, the CDR3 is TGCGCCAGCAGCCAAGTAAACAATGAGCAGTTCTTC. It encodes CASSQVNNEQFF. J is TRBJ2-1 and V is TRBV4-1; D ambiguous. V shed 1 base and J shed 5 bases, with 3 bases lying between them. CDR1 is MGHRA and CDR2 is YSYEKL in the germline V gene. CDR3 size: 12 residues.

V and J are TRBV28 and TRBJ2-7; D is perhaps TRBD1 (5 bases). This CDR3 comprises 16 residues. The germline gives CDR1 MDHEN, CDR2 SYDVKM. V was cut by 3 bases and J by 0 bases, with 15 bases left in between. For the CDR3, the DNA is TGTGCCAGCAGTTTCGGCCCCAGGGTCAGCTCCTACGAGCAGTACTTC. Amino acid sequence: CASSFGPRVSSYEQYF.

The V call is TRBV7-8, the J call TRBJ1-1; 9 bases match TRBD1. The V and J ends lost 6 bases and 4 bases, in that order; junction bases with no gene match: 12. This CDR3 has 16 residues. Per the germline V gene, CDR1 is SGHVS and CDR2 is FQNEAQ. CDR3 amino acids: CASSSFRDRDLTEAFF. In nucleotides, the CDR3 is TGTGCCAGCAGTTCATTCCGGGACAGGGACCTCACTGAAGCTTTCTTT.

The rearrangement joins TRBV5-5 to TRBJ2-7; a weak D match, TRBD1 (5 bases). CDR1 and CDR2 from the germline V gene are SGHKS and YYEKEE (reference sequence). The CDR3 consists of 15 residues. V was clipped by 4 bases and J by 2 bases, with 16 bases between them. The CDR3 here is CASSLSPAGTYEQYF. The CDR3 nucleotides are TGTGCCAGCAGCCTTAGTCCGGCAGGGACCTACGAGCAGTACTTC.

This rearrangement joins TRBV28 to TRBJ1-2; the D gene is possibly TRBD1 (5 bases). The CDR3 loop spans 14 amino acids. Between the trimmed V and J ends, which lost 6 bases and 8 bases, there was a span of 19 bases. Germline CDR1 MDHEN, CDR2 SYDVKM. The CDR3 protein is CASRPQGRVFGYTF. The CDR3 coding sequence is TGTGCCAGCAGGCCGCAGGGCCGAGTCTTCGGCTACACCTTC.

J is TRBJ1-2 and V is TRBV7-6, with a tentative D call TRBD1 (6 bases). V lost 0 bases and J 6 bases, leaving 17 bases between the germline ends. CDR1 and CDR2 (germline): SGHVS, FNYEAQ. CDR3 length: 16 residues. CDR3 in amino acids: CASSLAHGGAQDGYTF. CDR3 coding DNA: TGTGCCAGCAGCTTAGCGCACGGGGGGGCGCAGGATGGCTACACCTTC.

The V and J genes are TRBV7-9 and TRBJ2-7, with D unclear. CDR3 length equals 14 residues. V shed 3 bases and J shed 7 bases, with 16 bases lying between them. Per germline, CDR1 SEHNR and CDR2 FQNEAQ (reference sequence). In DNA form, the CDR3 reads TGTGCCAGCAGCTTGGTCTCTTGGGCATTGGAGCAGTACTTC. Its protein is CASSLVSWALEQYF.

The rearrangement uses TRBV15 and TRBJ1-3; no reliable D call. This CDR3 is 18 amino acids long. From germline, CDR1 is LNHNV and CDR2 YYDKDF (reference sequence). V was pared by 2 bases and J by 0 bases, with 17 bases between. This CDR3 reads CATSRLGSLQSSGNTIYF. In DNA form, the CDR3 reads TGTGCCACCAGCAGATTGGGCAGTCTTCAAAGCTCTGGAAACACCATATATTTT.

The chain carries TRBV5-4 and TRBJ1-2; D ambiguous. This CDR3 is 17 amino acids long. Trimming took 5 bases from V and 2 from J, leaving 22 bases between them. The germline V gene encodes CDR1 SGHNT and CDR2 YYREEE (reference sequence). The CDR3: CASSRSFRLPLNYGYTF. The CDR3 DNA reads as TGTGCCAGCAGTAGATCGTTCAGGCTCCCGCTCAACTATGGCTACACCTTC.

The chain has TRBV6-5 and TRBJ2-2, with TRBD1 matching over 10 bases. V was pared by 5 bases and J by 5 bases, with 5 bases of the junction left unmatched. This CDR3 contains 15 residues. The germline CDR1 and CDR2 sequences are MNHEY and SVGAGI. CDR3 DNA: TGTGCCAGCAGTCCCGGACAGGGGGAAACCGGGGAGCTGTTTTTT. This translates into CASSPGQGETGELFF.